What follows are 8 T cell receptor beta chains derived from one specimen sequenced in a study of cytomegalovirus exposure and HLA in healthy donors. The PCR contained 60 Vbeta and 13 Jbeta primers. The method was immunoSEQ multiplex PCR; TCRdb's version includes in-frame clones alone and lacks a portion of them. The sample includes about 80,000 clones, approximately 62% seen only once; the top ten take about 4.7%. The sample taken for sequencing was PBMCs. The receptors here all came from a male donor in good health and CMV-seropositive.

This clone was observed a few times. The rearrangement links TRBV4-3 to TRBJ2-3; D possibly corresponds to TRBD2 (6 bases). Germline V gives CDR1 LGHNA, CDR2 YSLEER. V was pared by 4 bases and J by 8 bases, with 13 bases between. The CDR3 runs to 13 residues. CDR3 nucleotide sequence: TGCGCCAGCAGCCCCAGTTCGGGAGCTACGCAGTATTTT. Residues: CASSPSSGATQYF.

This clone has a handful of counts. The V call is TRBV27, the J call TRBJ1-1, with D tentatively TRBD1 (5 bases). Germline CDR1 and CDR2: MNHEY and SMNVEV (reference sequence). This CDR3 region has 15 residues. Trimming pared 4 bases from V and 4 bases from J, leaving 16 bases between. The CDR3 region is CASSWGRGAGTEAFF. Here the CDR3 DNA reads TGTGCCAGCAGTTGGGGGAGGGGCGCAGGCACTGAAGCTTTCTTT.

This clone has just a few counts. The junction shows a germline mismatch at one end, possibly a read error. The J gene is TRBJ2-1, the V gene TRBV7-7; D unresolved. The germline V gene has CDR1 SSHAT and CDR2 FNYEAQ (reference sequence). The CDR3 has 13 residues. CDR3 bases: TGTGCTAGCAGCGCATCGACTTTCAATGAGCAGTTCTTC. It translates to CASSASTFNEQFF.

The DNA of the CDR3 is TGTGCCACCAGCAGAGATAGGGGTAGCGGGATCAACGAGCAGTACTTC. As protein: CATSRDRGSGINEQYF. V usage is TRBV15 and J usage is TRBJ2-7; 8 nucleotides line up with TRBD2. CDR1 is LNHNV and CDR2 is YYDKDF in the germline V gene (reference sequence). The V and J ends lost 0 bases and 5 bases, in that order; junction bases with no gene match: 9. The CDR3 has 16 amino acids.

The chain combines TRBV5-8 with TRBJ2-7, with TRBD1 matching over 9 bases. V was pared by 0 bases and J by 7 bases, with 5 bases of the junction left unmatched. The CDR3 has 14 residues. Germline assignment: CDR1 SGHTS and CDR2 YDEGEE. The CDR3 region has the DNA TGTGCCAGCAGCTTGGAACAGGGGGCGGAAGAGCAGTACTTC. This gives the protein CASSLEQGAEEQYF.

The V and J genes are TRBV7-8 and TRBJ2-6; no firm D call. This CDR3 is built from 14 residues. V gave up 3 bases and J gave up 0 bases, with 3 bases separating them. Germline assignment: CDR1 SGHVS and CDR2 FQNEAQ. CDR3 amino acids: CASSFSSGANVLTF. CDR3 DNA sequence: TGTGCCAGCAGCTTCAGCTCTGGGGCCAACGTCCTGACTTTC.

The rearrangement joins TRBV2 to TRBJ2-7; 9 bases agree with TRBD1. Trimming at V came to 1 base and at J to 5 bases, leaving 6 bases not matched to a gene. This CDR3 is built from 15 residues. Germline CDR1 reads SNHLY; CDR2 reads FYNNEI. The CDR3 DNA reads TGTGCCAGCAGTGAAGGAACAGGGGGCATCGACGAGCAGTACTTC. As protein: CASSEGTGGIDEQYF.

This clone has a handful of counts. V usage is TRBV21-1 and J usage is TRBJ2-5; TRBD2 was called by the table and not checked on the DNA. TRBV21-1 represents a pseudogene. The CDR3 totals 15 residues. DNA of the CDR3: TGTGCCAGCAGCAACTGGCGACTTCTCGAAGAGACCCAGTACTTC. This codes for CASSNWRLLEETQYF.